This TCR beta chain emerged from a study of human T cells and chemical hapten exposure. The sample's time point: pre-sensitization, week 0. As for treatment: therapeutic diphenylcyclopropenone sensitization with weekly scalp DPC. The CDR3 loop spans 14 amino acids. The V end was cut by 5 bases, the J end by 0 bases, with 11 bases between. TCRdb itself ran the RACE reads through MiXCR, one entry per CDR3 protein. Counted here are around 120,000 distinct CDR3 sequences, roughly 14% occurring once; the ten biggest clones make up roughly 3.1%. Sequencing was performed on whole blood, taken in connection with sensitization to the hapten diphenylcyclopropenone (DPC). The chain links TRBV12-3 or TRBV12-4 to TRBJ2-7, with D possibly being TRBD1 (7 bases). The origin of this receptor is a woman aged 18-30 years with alopecia areata. Some clones in this sample may be carry-over from other donors' samples. The CDR3 spells CASSTGDSSYEQYF. In DNA form, the CDR3 reads TGTGCCAGCAGTACGGGGGACAGCTCCTACGAGCAGTACTTC.